The 21 T cell receptor beta chains below all came from one sample that was sequenced in a study of molecular identifiers for immune sequencing clone quantification listed by TCRdb under 2018. The library was generated by PCR. The instrument given in TCRdb is Illumina HiSeq 4000. TCRdb passed the public sequencing reads through fastp at Q25 and MiXCR, retaining productive beta sequences. For every CDR3 protein sequence, its rows merge into one entry that carries the most common genes and DNA. The sample includes about 320,000 distinct CDR3 sequences, with about a fifth observed a single time. Approximately 0.8% of the sample is held by the ten biggest clonotypes. The sequencing sample was made of naive CD8+ T cells from blood, with Jurkat cell RNA spiked in. The cell subset or site label corresponds to: FACS-sorted CD8+CD4-CCR7+CD45RA+ naive T cells. All receptors come from a human donor in good health. Some libraries in this study had Jurkat cell RNA spiked in.

The sample holds many counts of this clonotype. This sequence joins TRBV7-2 and TRBJ2-1, with D possibly being TRBD1 or TRBD2 (5 bases each). Germline CDR1 is SGHTA and CDR2 is FQGNSA. Trimming removed 5 bases at V and 8 bases at J, with 19 bases between. This CDR3 has 15 amino acids. In DNA, the CDR3 is TGTGCCAGCAGCCGTACCGGGACCCCTTCGGATGAGCAGTTCTTC. Translated, it gives CASSRTGTPSDEQFF. Complete variable domain (other parts from reference TRBV7-2 and TRBJ2-1): GAGVSQSPSNKVTEKGKDVELRCDPISGHTALYWYRQSLGQGLEFLIYFQGNSAPDKSGLPSDRFSAERTGGSVSTLTIQRTQQEDSAVYLCASSRTGTPSDEQFFGPGTRLTVL.

The V call is TRBV30, the J call TRBJ2-5; unclear D gene. Germline V lookup: CDR1 GTSNPN, CDR2 SVGIG (reference sequence). With 2 bases removed from V and 8 bases from J, the gap between germline ends came to 12 bases. CDR3 length: 12 residues. CDR3: CAWSLNQRTQYF. The CDR3 coding sequence is TGTGCCTGGAGTTTGAACCAGAGAACCCAGTACTTC.

Worth noting for this clonotype: A much larger clone lies one base from this, so it may be a read error. This chain joins TRBV12-3 or TRBV12-4 and TRBJ2-4; maybe TRBD2 (5 bases). V was clipped by 4 bases and J by 0 bases, with 7 bases between them. The CDR3 spans 14 residues. For the CDR3, the DNA is TGTGCCAGCAGTTCTCGGGGAGCCAAAAACATTCAGTACTTC. Translating it yields CASSSRGAKNIQYF.

In its sample, this clonotype was seen many times. This chain uses TRBV20-1 with TRBJ1-2, with 12 bases lining up with TRBD1. V was pared by 1 base and J by 3 bases, with 3 bases of the junction left unmatched. Germline V gene data show CDR1 as DFQATT and CDR2 as SNEGSKA (reference sequence). The CDR3 length is 15 residues. CDR3 loop: CSARAGTGGDYGYTF. In nucleotides, the CDR3 is TGCAGTGCTAGAGCCGGGACAGGGGGCGACTATGGCTACACCTTC.

As concerns this clonotype: The germline gene is not matched at one end of the junction; a read error may be the cause. The chain is built from TRBV6-1 and TRBJ1-5, with TRBD1 identical over 9 bases. The CDR3 is 18 amino acids. CDR1 and CDR2 from the germline V gene are MNHNS and SASEGT. The CDR3 here is CACSTRWGQGYSNQPQHF. For the CDR3, the DNA is TGTGCCTGCAGTACACGCTGGGGACAGGGCTATAGCAATCAGCCCCAGCATTTT.

This clonotype was found many times. This rearrangement joins TRBV9 to TRBJ1-1, with 7 bases identical to TRBD1. In germline, CDR1 is SGDLS, CDR2 YYNGEE. The CDR3 sequence is 12 residues long. V lost 2 bases and J lost 10; bases outside the gene matches: 5. The CDR3 coding sequence is TGTGCCAGCAGCGTGGAACAGGGGAGAGCTTTCTTT. Its protein is CASSVEQGRAFF.

This clonotype was detected many times. J is TRBJ2-7 and V is TRBV27; 7 bases agree with TRBD2. The CDR3 contains 14 residues. Unmatched junction bases numbered 8, after V lost 5 bases and J lost 4 bases. Germline V gene sequence: CDR1 MNHEY, CDR2 SMNVEV (reference sequence). CDR3 bases: TGTGCCAGCAGTCGGAGCGGGACGAATTACGAGCAGTACTTC. Protein sequence: CASSRSGTNYEQYF.

This clonotype was detected ten times or more. The gene calls are TRBV7-3 and TRBJ2-7, with 7 bases that match TRBD1. The V and J ends lost 2 bases and 6 bases, in that order; junction bases with no gene match: 4. This CDR3 contains 13 residues. In germline, CDR1 is SGHTA, CDR2 FQGTGA. The CDR3 reads CASSLGGQSEQYF. Written as DNA, the CDR3 is TGTGCCAGCAGCTTAGGGGGACAGAGCGAGCAGTACTTC.

Many counts were recorded for this clonotype. The V and J genes are TRBV6-5 and TRBJ1-3, with TRBD1 matching over 7 bases. The germline CDR1 and CDR2 sequences are MNHEY and SVGAGI. There are 15 residues in the CDR3. With 5 bases clipped from V and 3 bases from J, the junction kept 7 bases outside the gene matches. This CDR3 reads CASSPTGIGGNTIYF. CDR3 bases: TGTGCCAGCAGTCCGACAGGGATTGGTGGAAACACCATATATTTT.

Remarks on this clonotype: One base away lies a much larger clone, so this may be a sequencing read error. Lacking the conserved final phenylalanine or tryptophan, this CDR3 likely reflects a read error. The rearrangement links TRBV20-1 to TRBJ1-2; D uncertain. V was shortened by 3 bases and J by 8 bases, with 13 bases between the two germline ends. Germline V gene lookup returns CDR1 DFQATT and CDR2 SNEGSKA (reference sequence). The length of the CDR3 is 12 residues. CDR3 sequence: CSARGSPDGYTL. CDR3 DNA: TGCAGTGCTAGGGGCAGCCCCGACGGCTACACCCTC.

This clonotype was detected ten times or more. The rearrangement joins TRBV27 to TRBJ1-1, with D hard to call. Trimming pared 3 bases from V and 5 bases from J, leaving 10 bases between. The CDR3 is 13 residues long. In germline, CDR1 is MNHEY, CDR2 SMNVEV (reference sequence). The CDR3 region has the DNA TGTGCCAGCAGTTTCGGGAAAAGTACTGAAGCTTTCTTT. As protein: CASSFGKSTEAFF.

There are many counts of this clonotype. The rearrangement links TRBV6-5 to TRBJ2-7; the D gene is possibly TRBD2 (5 bases). The CDR3 has 14 residues. The V end was cut by 0 bases, the J end by 7 bases, with 13 bases between. CDR1 is MNHEY and CDR2 is SVGAGI in the germline V gene. CDR3 DNA: TGTGCCAGCAGTTACTCCTCCTACTCGGGGGAGCAGTACTTC. This sequence encodes CASSYSSYSGEQYF.

This clonotype has ten or more counts. The chain recombines TRBV20-1 with TRBJ2-3; D may be TRBD2 (6 bases). V gave up 6 bases and J gave up 0 bases, with 13 bases separating them. This CDR3 has 14 residues. Germline loops: CDR1 DFQATT, CDR2 SNEGSKA (reference sequence). The CDR3 here is CSAEPGTSTDTQYF. Written as DNA, the CDR3 is TGCAGTGCGGAGCCCGGGACTAGCACAGATACGCAGTATTTT.

The table lists this clonotype with a few counts. A clone one base away is much larger, so this may be a read error. V usage is TRBV7-9 and J usage is TRBJ2-3, with 8 nucleotides matching TRBD2. This CDR3 is built from 16 residues. Germline assignment: CDR1 SEHNR and CDR2 FQNEAQ (reference sequence). Here the CDR3 DNA reads TGTGCCAGCAGCTTTCAAGCGGGAGTATCGGCAGATACGCAGTGTTTT. Protein: CASSFQAGVSADTQCF.

This clonotype appeared many times. This chain connects TRBV14 to TRBJ2-3; D possibly uses TRBD1 or TRBD2 (5 bases each). This CDR3 is 16 amino acids long. Germline assignment: CDR1 SGHDN and CDR2 FVKESK. Trimming stripped 4 bases from V and 2 bases from J, with 16 bases between. In DNA form, the CDR3 reads TGTGCCAGCAGCCCCACACCGAGGGGTCCCACAGATACGCAGTATTTT. Translating it yields CASSPTPRGPTDTQYF.

This clonotype was picked up a small number of times. DNA of the CDR3: TGTGCCAGCACCCCTCCGGGACTTGTGGGAGATACGCAGTATTTT. Amino acid sequence: CASTPPGLVGDTQYF. The chain carries TRBV12-3 or TRBV12-4 and TRBJ2-3, with a possible D match to TRBD2 (6 bases). V was shortened by 7 bases and J by 5 bases, with 19 bases between the two germline ends. The CDR3 spans 15 residues.

CDR3 in amino acids: CASSQDHGGPGELFF. The DNA for the CDR3 is TGTGCCAGCAGCCAAGATCACGGGGGGCCCGGGGAGCTGTTTTTT. The chain couples TRBV4-2 to TRBJ2-2; D is perhaps TRBD2 (7 bases). Germline V gene data show CDR1 as LGHNA and CDR2 as YNFKEQ. The CDR3 length is 15 residues. The V and J ends lost 0 bases and 6 bases respectively, with 11 bases between them.

As for this clonotype: A junction end diverges from the germline sequence, so it may reflect a read error. The V call is TRBV9, the J call TRBJ1-2, with 7 nucleotides matching TRBD1. The CDR3 length is 15 residues. Germline V gives CDR1 SGDLS, CDR2 YYNGEE. This CDR3 is CVSSPRTGENYGYTF. CDR3 DNA: TGTGTCAGCAGCCCGCGGACAGGAGAAAACTATGGCTACACCTTC.

There are many counts of this clonotype. The chain is built from TRBV6-7 and TRBJ2-3, with D unresolved. TRBV6-7 is filed as an ORF, its function uncertain. Trimming shortened V by 6 bases and J by 6 bases, and 10 bases separated the two germline ends. This CDR3 is 12 amino acids long. The CDR3 nucleotides are TGTGCCAGCAGGAACCTCTTGGATACGCAGTATTTT. Its protein product is CASRNLLDTQYF.

This clonotype was picked up many times. J is TRBJ2-2 and V is TRBV20-1, with D possibly matching TRBD2 (6 bases). The CDR3 loop spans 15 amino acids. Germline V gene lookup returns CDR1 DFQATT and CDR2 SNEGSKA (reference sequence). V dropped 0 bases and J dropped 2 bases, with 10 bases sitting between them. The CDR3 reads CSARDGAGNTGELFF. CDR3 DNA sequence: TGCAGTGCTAGAGATGGGGCGGGAAACACCGGGGAGCTGTTTTTT.

This clonotype appeared a few times. The chain combines TRBV3-1 with TRBJ1-6; a possible D gene is TRBD1 (5 bases). This CDR3 is built from 16 residues. The germline V gene has CDR1 LGHDT and CDR2 YNNKEL (reference sequence). The V end was cut by 0 bases, the J end by 9 bases, with 15 bases between. DNA for the CDR3: TGTGCCAGCAGCCAAGATCGGGTGGGGGTCGGTTCACCCCTCCACTTT. It specifies CASSQDRVGVGSPLHF.